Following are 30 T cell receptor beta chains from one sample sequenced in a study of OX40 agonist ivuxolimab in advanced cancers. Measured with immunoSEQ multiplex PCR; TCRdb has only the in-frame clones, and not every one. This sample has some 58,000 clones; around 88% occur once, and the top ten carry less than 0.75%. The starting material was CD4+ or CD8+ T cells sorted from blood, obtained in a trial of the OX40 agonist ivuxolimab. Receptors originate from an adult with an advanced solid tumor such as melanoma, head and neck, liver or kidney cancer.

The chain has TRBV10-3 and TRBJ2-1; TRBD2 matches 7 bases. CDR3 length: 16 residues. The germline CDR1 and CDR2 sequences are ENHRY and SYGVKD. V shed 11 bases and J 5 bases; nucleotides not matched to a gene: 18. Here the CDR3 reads CAARGPGGPTDNEQFF. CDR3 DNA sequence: TGTGCCGCCAGAGGGCCGGGAGGCCCTACAGACAATGAGCAGTTCTTC.

The CDR3 nucleotides are TGTGCCAGCTCACCATGGCGGGGCACAGATACGCAGTATTTT. It specifies CASSPWRGTDTQYF. The chain recombines TRBV18 with TRBJ2-3; TRBD2 is a possible D gene (5 bases). The germline V gene encodes CDR1 KGHSH and CDR2 LQKENI. This CDR3 has 14 amino acids. V was cut by 2 bases and J by 1 base, with 7 bases left in between.

CDR3 sequence: CASSFRGRDYGYTF. CDR3 DNA sequence: TGTGCCAGCAGTTTCAGGGGGCGCGACTATGGCTACACCTTC. The chain joins TRBV28 to TRBJ1-2; 8 bases are a match to TRBD1. Germline-derived CDR1 and CDR2 are MDHEN and SYDVKM. The V and J ends lost 3 bases and 3 bases, in that order; junction bases with no gene match: 3. The length of the CDR3 is 14 residues.

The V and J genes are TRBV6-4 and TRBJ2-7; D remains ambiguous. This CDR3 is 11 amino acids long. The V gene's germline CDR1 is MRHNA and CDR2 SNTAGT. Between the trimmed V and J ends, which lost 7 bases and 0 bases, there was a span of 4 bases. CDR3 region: CASNSSYEQYF. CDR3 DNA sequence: TGTGCCAGCAACAGCTCCTACGAGCAGTACTTC.

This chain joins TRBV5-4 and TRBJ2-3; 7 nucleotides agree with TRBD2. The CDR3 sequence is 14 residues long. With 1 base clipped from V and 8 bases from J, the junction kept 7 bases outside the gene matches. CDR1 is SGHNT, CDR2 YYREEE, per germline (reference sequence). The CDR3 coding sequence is TGTGCCAGCAGCTTGAGCGGGACGGGGCTTACGCAGTATTTT. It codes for CASSLSGTGLTQYF.

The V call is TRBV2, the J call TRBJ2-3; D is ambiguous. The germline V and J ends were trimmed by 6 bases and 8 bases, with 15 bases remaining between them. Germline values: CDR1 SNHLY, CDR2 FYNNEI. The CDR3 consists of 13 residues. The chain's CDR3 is CASSVPSRATQYF. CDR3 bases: TGTGCCAGCAGCGTCCCTTCCCGCGCTACGCAGTATTTT.

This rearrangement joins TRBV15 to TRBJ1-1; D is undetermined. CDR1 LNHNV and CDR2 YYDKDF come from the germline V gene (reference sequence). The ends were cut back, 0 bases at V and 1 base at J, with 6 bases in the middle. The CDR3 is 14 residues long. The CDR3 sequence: CATSRDRWNTEAFF. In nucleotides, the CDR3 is TGTGCCACCAGCAGAGATAGGTGGAACACTGAAGCTTTCTTT.

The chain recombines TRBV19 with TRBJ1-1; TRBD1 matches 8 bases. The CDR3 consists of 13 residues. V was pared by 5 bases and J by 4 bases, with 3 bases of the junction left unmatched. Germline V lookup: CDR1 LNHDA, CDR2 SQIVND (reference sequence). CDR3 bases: TGTGCCAGTAGTGTCACAGGGGGCACTGAAGCTTTCTTT. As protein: CASSVTGGTEAFF.

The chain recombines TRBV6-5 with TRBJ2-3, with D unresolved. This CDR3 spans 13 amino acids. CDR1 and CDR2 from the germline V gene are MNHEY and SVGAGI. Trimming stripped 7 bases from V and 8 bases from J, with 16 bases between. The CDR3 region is CASTPPGRTTQYF. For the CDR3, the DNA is TGTGCCAGCACTCCCCCGGGCCGAACTACGCAGTATTTT.

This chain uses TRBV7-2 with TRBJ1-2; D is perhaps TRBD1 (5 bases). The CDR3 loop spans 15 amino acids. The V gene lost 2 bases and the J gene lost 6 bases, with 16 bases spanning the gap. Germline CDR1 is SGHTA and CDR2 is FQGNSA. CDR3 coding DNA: TGTGCCAGCAGCTTACCGGGCAGGGTGGTAAATGGCTACACCTTC. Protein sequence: CASSLPGRVVNGYTF.

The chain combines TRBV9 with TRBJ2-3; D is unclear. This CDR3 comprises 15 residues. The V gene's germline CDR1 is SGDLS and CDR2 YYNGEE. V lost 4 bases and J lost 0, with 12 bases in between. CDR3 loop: CASSPGSLSTDTQYF. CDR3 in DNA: TGTGCCAGCAGCCCGGGTTCTCTTAGCACAGATACGCAGTATTTT.

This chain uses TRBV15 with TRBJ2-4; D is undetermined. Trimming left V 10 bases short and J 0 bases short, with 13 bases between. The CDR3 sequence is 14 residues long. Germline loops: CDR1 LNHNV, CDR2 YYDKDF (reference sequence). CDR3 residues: CAIAGPLAKNIQYF. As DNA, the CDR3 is TGTGCCATAGCTGGGCCCCTAGCCAAAAACATTCAGTACTTC.

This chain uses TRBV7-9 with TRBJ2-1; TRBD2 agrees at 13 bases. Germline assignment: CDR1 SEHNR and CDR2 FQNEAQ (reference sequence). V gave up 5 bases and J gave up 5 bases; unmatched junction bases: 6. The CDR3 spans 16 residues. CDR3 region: CASSRLAGGGNNEQFF. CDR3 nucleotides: TGTGCCAGCAGCAGACTAGCGGGAGGTGGGAACAATGAGCAGTTCTTC. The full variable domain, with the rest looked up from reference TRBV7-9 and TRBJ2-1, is DTGVSQNPRHKITKRGQNVTFRCDPISEHNRLYWYRQTLGQGPEFLTYFQNEAQLEKSRLLSDRFSAERPKGSFSTLEIQRTEQGDSAMYLCASSRLAGGGNNEQFFGPGTRLTVL.

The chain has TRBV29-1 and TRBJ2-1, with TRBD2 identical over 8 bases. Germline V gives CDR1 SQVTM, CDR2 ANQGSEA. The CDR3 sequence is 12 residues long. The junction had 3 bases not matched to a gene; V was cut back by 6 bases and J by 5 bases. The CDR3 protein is CSVGLVHNEQFF. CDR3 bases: TGCAGCGTGGGACTAGTCCACAATGAGCAGTTCTTC.

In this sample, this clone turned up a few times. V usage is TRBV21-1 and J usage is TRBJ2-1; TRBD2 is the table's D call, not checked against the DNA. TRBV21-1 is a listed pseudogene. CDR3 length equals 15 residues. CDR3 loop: CASSYGGISYNEQFF. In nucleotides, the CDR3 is TGTGCCAGCAGCTACGGCGGGATTTCCTACAATGAGCAGTTCTTC.

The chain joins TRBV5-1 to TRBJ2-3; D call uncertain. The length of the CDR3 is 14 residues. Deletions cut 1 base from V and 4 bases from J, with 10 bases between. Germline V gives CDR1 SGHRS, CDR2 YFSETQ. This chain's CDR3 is CASSLYNTADTQYF. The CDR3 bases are TGCGCCAGCAGCTTGTATAATACCGCAGATACGCAGTATTTT.

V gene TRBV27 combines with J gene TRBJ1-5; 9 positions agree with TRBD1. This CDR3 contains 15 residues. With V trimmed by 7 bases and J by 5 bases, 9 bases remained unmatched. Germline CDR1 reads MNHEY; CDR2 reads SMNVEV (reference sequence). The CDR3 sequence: CASNPAGQGHQPQHF. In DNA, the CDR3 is TGTGCCAGCAACCCTGCGGGACAGGGTCATCAGCCCCAGCATTTT.

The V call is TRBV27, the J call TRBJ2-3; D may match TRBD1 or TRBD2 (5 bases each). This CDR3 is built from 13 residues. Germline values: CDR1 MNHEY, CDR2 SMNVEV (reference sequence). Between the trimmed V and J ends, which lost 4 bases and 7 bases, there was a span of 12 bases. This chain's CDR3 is CASSSTGTHTQYF. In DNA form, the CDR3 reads TGTGCCAGCAGTTCGACCGGGACCCATACGCAGTATTTT.

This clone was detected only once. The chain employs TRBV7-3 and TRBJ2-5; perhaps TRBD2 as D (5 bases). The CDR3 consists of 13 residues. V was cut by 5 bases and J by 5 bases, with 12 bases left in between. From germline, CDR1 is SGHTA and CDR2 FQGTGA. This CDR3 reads CASSSGGGETQYF. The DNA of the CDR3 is TGTGCCAGCAGCAGTGGCGGCGGGGAGACCCAGTACTTC.

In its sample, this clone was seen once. In DNA form, the CDR3 reads TGCGCCAGCAGTGAGGGGACAGGGGCGAAAAACATTCAGTACTTC. Its translation: CASSEGTGAKNIQYF. The J gene is TRBJ2-4, the V gene TRBV10-1; 10 bases fit TRBD1. The CDR3 spans 15 residues. V trimming: 2 bases; J trimming: 4 bases; junction bases outside the gene matches: 2. Germline values: CDR1 WNHNN, CDR2 SYGVQD (reference sequence).

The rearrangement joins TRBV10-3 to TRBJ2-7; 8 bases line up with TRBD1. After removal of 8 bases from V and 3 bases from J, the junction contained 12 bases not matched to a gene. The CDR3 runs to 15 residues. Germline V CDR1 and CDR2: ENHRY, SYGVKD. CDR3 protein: CAIGVGQGGGYEQYF. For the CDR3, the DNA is TGTGCCATCGGGGTCGGACAGGGAGGTGGCTACGAGCAGTACTTC.

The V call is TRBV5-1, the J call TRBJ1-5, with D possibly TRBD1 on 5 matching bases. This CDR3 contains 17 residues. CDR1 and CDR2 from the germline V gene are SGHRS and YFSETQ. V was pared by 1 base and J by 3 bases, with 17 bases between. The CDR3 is CASSLLPGSIVNQPQHF. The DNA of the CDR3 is TGCGCCAGCAGCTTGCTGCCAGGGTCGATAGTCAATCAGCCCCAGCATTTT.

The CDR3 nucleotides are TGTGCCAGCAGCTTAGTCCTACCGGGACAAAGGAACTACGAGCAGTACTTC. This encodes CASSLVLPGQRNYEQYF. The chain has TRBV7-8 and TRBJ2-7; maybe TRBD1 (6 bases). The ends were cut back, 1 base at V and 3 bases at J, with 19 bases in the middle. Germline-derived CDR1 and CDR2 are SGHVS and FQNEAQ. The CDR3 is made up of 17 amino acids.

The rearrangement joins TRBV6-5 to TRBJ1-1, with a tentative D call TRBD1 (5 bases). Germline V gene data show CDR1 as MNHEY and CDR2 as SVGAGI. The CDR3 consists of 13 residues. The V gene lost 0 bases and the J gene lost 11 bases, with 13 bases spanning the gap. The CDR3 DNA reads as TGTGCCAGCAGTTACTCCTTCAGGGATTTTGCTTTCTTT. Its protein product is CASSYSFRDFAFF.

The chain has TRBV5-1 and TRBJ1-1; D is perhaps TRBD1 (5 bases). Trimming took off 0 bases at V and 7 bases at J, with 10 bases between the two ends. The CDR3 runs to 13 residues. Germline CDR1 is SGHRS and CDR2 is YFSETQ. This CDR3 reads CASSLDPGGEAFF. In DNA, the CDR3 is TGCGCCAGCAGCTTGGACCCTGGGGGTGAAGCTTTCTTT.

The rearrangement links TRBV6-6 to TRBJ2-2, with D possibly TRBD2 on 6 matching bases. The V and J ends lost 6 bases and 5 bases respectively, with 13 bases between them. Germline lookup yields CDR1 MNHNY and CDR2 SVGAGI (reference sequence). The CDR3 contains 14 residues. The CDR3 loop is CASRREATTGELFF. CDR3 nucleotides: TGTGCCAGCAGGAGGGAGGCTACGACCGGGGAGCTGTTTTTT.

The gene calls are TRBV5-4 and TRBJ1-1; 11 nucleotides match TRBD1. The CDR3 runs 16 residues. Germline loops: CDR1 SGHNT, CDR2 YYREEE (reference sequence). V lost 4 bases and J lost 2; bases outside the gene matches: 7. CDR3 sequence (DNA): TGTGCCAGCAGCACCGGACAGGGGGCTCAAAACACTGAAGCTTTCTTT. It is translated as CASSTGQGAQNTEAFF. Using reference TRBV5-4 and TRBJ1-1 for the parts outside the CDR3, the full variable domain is ETGVTQSPTHLIKTRGQQVTLRCSSQSGHNTVSWYQQALGQGPQFIFQYYREEENGRGNFPPRFSGLQFPNYSSELNVNALELDDSALYLCASSTGQGAQNTEAFFGQGTRLTVV.

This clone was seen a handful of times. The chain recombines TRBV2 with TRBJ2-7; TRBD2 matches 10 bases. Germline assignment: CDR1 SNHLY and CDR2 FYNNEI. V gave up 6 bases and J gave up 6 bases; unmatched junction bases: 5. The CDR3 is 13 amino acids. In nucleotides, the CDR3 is TGTGCCAGCAGAGACTTAGCGGGAGGCGAGCAGTACTTC. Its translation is CASRDLAGGEQYF.

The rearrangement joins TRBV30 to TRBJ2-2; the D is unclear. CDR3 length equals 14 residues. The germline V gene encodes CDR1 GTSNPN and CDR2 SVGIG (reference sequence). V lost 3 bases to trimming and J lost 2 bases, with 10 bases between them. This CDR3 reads CAWRLSANTGELFF. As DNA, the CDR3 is TGTGCCTGGAGGCTTTCGGCTAACACCGGGGAGCTGTTTTTT.

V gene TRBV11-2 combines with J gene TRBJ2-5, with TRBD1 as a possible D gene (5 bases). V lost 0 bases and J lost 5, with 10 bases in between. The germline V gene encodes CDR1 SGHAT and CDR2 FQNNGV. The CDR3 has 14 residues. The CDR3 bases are TGTGCCAGCAGCTTAGATCATTCAGGGGAGACCCAGTACTTC. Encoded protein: CASSLDHSGETQYF.